This TCR beta chain was identified during a study of blood T cell repertoires in COVID-19. In the study overall: Nucleic acid was either cDNA or gDNA, and it came from T cells, B-cell-depleted T cells, or PBMCs.

Germline V CDR1 and CDR2: SGHAT, FQNNGV. The CDR3 runs 15 residues. V was cut by 1 base and J by 5 bases, with 11 bases left in between. Original data processing: How many nucleated cells were present was estimated from reference gene primer amplification. Repertoires were generated with immunoSEQ multiplex PCR, while TCRdb's copy carries only in-frame clones and drops some. The V and J calls and clone size are taken from that table; D and trimming were inferred from the DNA. This sample carries roughly 60,000 clones, roughly four fifths of them seen once, and the ten largest clones take about 15%. Sequencing was done on a sample of peripheral blood. The V and J genes are TRBV11-2 and TRBJ2-2; D perhaps matches TRBD2 (6 bases). The TCR originated in a man older than 75 with acute or convalescent COVID-19. The CDR3 here is CASSLGPGRTGELFF. The CDR3 nucleotides are TGTGCCAGCAGCTTAGGTCCAGGGAGGACCGGGGAGCTGTTTTTT.